The clone carrying this TCR beta chain was detected a few times. The data belong to a study of blood T cell repertoires in COVID-19. Study background: The United States, Italy and Spain provided the acute and convalescent COVID-19 samples. T cells, B-cell-depleted T cells, or PBMCs provided the cDNA or gDNA that served as material.

There are 13 residues in the CDR3. The ends were cut back, 4 bases at V and 6 bases at J, with 11 bases in the middle. Germline V gene sequence: CDR1 MNHEY, CDR2 SMNVEV (reference sequence). Only in-frame clones appear in the TCRdb table, and some are missing; sequencing was by immunoSEQ multiplex PCR. The repertoire holds about 240,000 clones, with around 86% as singletons. Participants had their cohort set by participant-reported clinical history. Sequences were obtained from PBMCs or T cells enriched from blood (not recorded which). The sequence came from a middle-aged woman with acute COVID-19. The rearrangement uses TRBV27 and TRBJ2-3; possible D gene TRBD1, 6 bases. CDR3 DNA sequence: TGTGCCAGCAGTTGGGGTCAGGGGGATACGCAGTATTTT. Amino acids: CASSWGQGDTQYF.